These 23 T cell receptor beta chains came from one sample sequenced in a study of CD8 T cells in Susac syndrome. It was with random hexamers that about 0.45 to 1 ug RNA was reverse transcribed. One entry per CDR3 protein results from TCRdb running MiXCR on the immunoSEQ multiplex PCR reads. This sample carries 90,000 to 150,000 distinct CDR3 sequences, around 94% of them seen once, and the ten largest clones take approximately 0.089%. Input material: CD4+ T cells from PBMCs. These receptors were obtained from a human donor in good health.

The gene calls are TRBV29-1 and TRBJ1-1, with a possible D match to TRBD1 (6 bases). The CDR3 consists of 14 residues. The V end was cut by 4 bases, the J end by 1 base, with 13 bases between. CDR1 SQVTM and CDR2 ANQGSEA come from the germline V gene. The CDR3 loop reads CSVVPGVPNTEAFF. The CDR3 DNA reads as TGCAGCGTTGTCCCAGGGGTCCCGAACACTGAAGCTTTCTTT.

The rearrangement links TRBV3-1 to TRBJ2-5; 8 bases agree with TRBD2. The CDR3 sequence is 18 residues long. In germline, CDR1 is LGHDT, CDR2 YNNKEL (reference sequence). The ends lost 3 bases at V and 5 bases at J; junction bases unmatched: 17. The DNA for the CDR3 is TGTGCCAGCAGCCATTCCCCCCGCGCGGGGGGCCGGAGTGAGACCCAGTACTTC. Translation gives CASSHSPRAGGRSETQYF.

The rearrangement joins TRBV7-9 to TRBJ1-2; the D is unclear. The V end lost 5 bases, the J end lost 0 bases, and 13 bases lay between the germline ends. CDR1 and CDR2 from the germline V gene are SEHNR and FQNEAQ (reference sequence). There are 15 residues in the CDR3. The CDR3 sequence: CASSRVAQPNYGYTF. The CDR3 nucleotides read TGTGCCAGCAGCCGAGTAGCCCAACCTAACTATGGCTACACCTTC.

The chain is built from TRBV27 and TRBJ2-7; D perhaps matches TRBD1 (6 bases). Germline loops: CDR1 MNHEY, CDR2 SMNVEV (reference sequence). The CDR3 extends over 13 amino acids. The V gene lost 5 bases and the J gene lost 3 bases, with 11 bases spanning the gap. Here the CDR3 DNA reads TGTGCCAGCAGTATACGGGACAACTACGAGCAGTACTTC. Its translation: CASSIRDNYEQYF.

The genes are TRBV28 and TRBJ2-7, with TRBD2 matching 10 bases. Germline V gives CDR1 MDHEN, CDR2 SYDVKM. V shed 4 bases and J 6 bases; nucleotides not matched to a gene: 6. The CDR3 totals 14 residues. CDR3 sequence reads: CASSSPSGRSEQYF. The CDR3 DNA sequence: TGTGCCAGCAGTTCCCCTAGCGGGAGATCCGAGCAGTACTTC. Full variable domain (rest looked up from reference TRBV28 and TRBJ2-7): DVKVTQSSRYLVKRTGEKVFLECVQDMDHENMFWYRQDPGLGLRLIYFSYDVKMKEKGDIPEGYSVSREKKERFSLILESASTNQTSMYLCASSSPSGRSEQYFGPGTRLTVT.

The chain employs TRBV11-2 and TRBJ2-1, with 9 positions matching TRBD1. This CDR3 region has 16 residues. CDR1 and CDR2 (germline): SGHAT, FQNNGV. Unmatched junction bases numbered 7, after V lost 4 bases and J lost 3 bases. CDR3 bases: TGTGCCAGCAGCTCGAACAGGGGGCGCCGCTACAATGAGCAGTTCTTC. Translated, it gives CASSSNRGRRYNEQFF.

The chain joins TRBV6-2 or TRBV6-3 to TRBJ1-5, with unresolved D. The ends were cut back, 5 bases at V and 2 bases at J, with 7 bases in the middle. Germline CDR1 reads MNHEY; CDR2 reads SVGEGT. The CDR3 loop spans 13 amino acids. The DNA of the CDR3 is TGTGCCAGCAGTAGGGCTCGCAATCAGCCCCAGCATTTT. It encodes CASSRARNQPQHF.

The rearrangement joins TRBV3-1 to TRBJ2-7; 7 bases match TRBD1. Trimming at V came to 1 base and at J to 7 bases, leaving 4 bases not matched to a gene. The CDR3 extends over 13 amino acids. Germline V gene sequence: CDR1 LGHDT, CDR2 YNNKEL (reference sequence). Written as DNA, the CDR3 is TGTGCCAGCAGCCAAGCGGCAGGGGGAGAGCAGTACTTC. Residues: CASSQAAGGEQYF.

This clonotype came up once. V gene TRBV4-2 combines with J gene TRBJ2-1; 7 bases line up with TRBD2. In germline, CDR1 is LGHNA, CDR2 YNFKEQ. The CDR3 covers 14 residues. Unmatched junction bases numbered 6, after V lost 0 bases and J lost 10 bases. The DNA for the CDR3 is TGTGCCAGCAGCCAAGATGTTTCTAGCGGAGAGCAGTTCTTC. Protein sequence: CASSQDVSSGEQFF.

V gene TRBV12-3 or TRBV12-4 combines with J gene TRBJ1-2, with D possibly being TRBD1 (5 bases). The CDR3 contains 14 residues. The V and J ends lost 7 bases and 8 bases respectively, with 20 bases between them. The CDR3 region is CASTLLGGEGGYTF. The CDR3 coding sequence is TGTGCCAGCACTCTATTGGGGGGAGAAGGGGGCTACACCTTC.

The genes are TRBV29-1 and TRBJ1-2, with 7 nucleotides matching TRBD1. CDR3 length equals 14 residues. The V gene end was trimmed by 3 bases and the J gene end by 5 bases; junction bases not matched to a gene: 9. Looked up from germline, CDR1 is SQVTM and CDR2 is ANQGSEA. The CDR3 coding sequence is TGCAGCGTTGACCTGACAGGGAACCGTTATGGCTACACCTTC. It yields the protein CSVDLTGNRYGYTF.

The chain is built from TRBV5-1 and TRBJ2-7; tentatively, D is TRBD2 (6 bases). The V gene's germline CDR1 is SGHRS and CDR2 YFSETQ. This CDR3 comprises 13 residues. Trimming cost V 4 bases and J 3 bases, with 11 bases left between them. The CDR3 nucleotides are TGCGCCAGCAGCCTGGGACTGCGCTACGAGCAGTACTTC. Translation gives CASSLGLRYEQYF. The variable domain in full, with the rest retrieved from reference TRBV5-1 and TRBJ2-7, is KAGVTQTPRYLIKTRGQQVTLSCSPISGHRSVSWYQQTPGQGLQFLFEYFSETQRNKGNFPGRFSGRQFSNSRSEMNVSTLELGDSALYLCASSLGLRYEQYFGPGTRLTVT.

The V and J genes are TRBV19 and TRBJ1-4, with 7 bases that match TRBD1. CDR1 and CDR2 from the germline V gene are LNHDA and SQIVND (reference sequence). With 6 bases clipped from V and 10 bases from J, the junction kept 5 bases outside the gene matches. CDR3 size: 12 residues. CDR3 coding DNA: TGTGCCAGTAGACAGGGGTCGGCAAAACTGTTTTTT. This gives the protein CASRQGSAKLFF.

The chain recombines TRBV7-8 with TRBJ2-5; D is perhaps TRBD1 (5 bases). The germline gives CDR1 SGHVS, CDR2 FQNEAQ. V dropped 6 bases and J dropped 1 base, with 9 bases sitting between them. CDR3 length: 13 amino acids. The CDR3 is CASSGAAQETQYF. The CDR3 DNA is TGTGCCAGCAGTGGGGCAGCCCAAGAGACCCAGTACTTC.

The gene calls are TRBV3-1 and TRBJ2-4; 12 bases match TRBD2. The V gene's germline CDR1 is LGHDT and CDR2 YNNKEL (reference sequence). This CDR3 region has 18 residues. Trimming cost V 0 bases and J 4 bases; bases outside gene matches: 7. CDR3: CASSQDGLAGGPKNIQYF. Here the CDR3 DNA reads TGTGCCAGCAGCCAAGATGGGCTAGCGGGAGGGCCGAAAAACATTCAGTACTTC. Full variable domain (outside the CDR3, taken from reference TRBV3-1 and TRBJ2-4): DTAVSQTPKYLVTQMGNDKSIKCEQNLGHDTMYWYKQDSKKFLKIMFSYNNKELIINETVPNRFSPKSPDKAHLNLHINSLELGDSAVYFCASSQDGLAGGPKNIQYFGAGTRLSVL.

The CDR3 DNA reads as TGTGCCAGCAGCGGGCCGGGACACCCTTACAATGAGCAGTTCTTC. Its protein product is CASSGPGHPYNEQFF. The chain recombines TRBV7-2 with TRBJ2-1, with D possibly TRBD1 on 6 matching bases. The V gene lost 5 bases and the J gene lost 4 bases, with 15 bases spanning the gap. CDR1 is SGHTA and CDR2 is FQGNSA in the germline V gene. The length of the CDR3 is 15 residues. The full variable domain, completed using reference TRBV7-2 and TRBJ2-1, is GAGVSQSPSNKVTEKGKDVELRCDPISGHTALYWYRQSLGQGLEFLIYFQGNSAPDKSGLPSDRFSAERTGGSVSTLTIQRTQQEDSAVYLCASSGPGHPYNEQFFGPGTRLTVL.

The chain joins TRBV2 to TRBJ2-4; D unclear. CDR1 and CDR2 from the germline V gene are SNHLY and FYNNEI. V shed 7 bases and J shed 0 bases, with 4 bases lying between them. The CDR3 contains 12 residues. The CDR3 nucleotides are TGTGCCAGCACAATAGCCAAAAACATTCAGTACTTC. Protein sequence: CASTIAKNIQYF. The whole variable domain, filled in from reference TRBV2 and TRBJ2-4, reads EPEVTQTPSHQVTQMGQEVILRCVPISNHLYFYWYRQILGQKVEFLVSFYNNEISEKSEIFDDQFSVERPDGSNFTLKIRSTKLEDSAMYFCASTIAKNIQYFGAGTRLSVL.

V usage is TRBV7-9 and J usage is TRBJ1-5, with D hard to call. This CDR3 has 14 residues. CDR1 SEHNR and CDR2 FQNEAQ come from the germline V gene (reference sequence). The V end lost 1 base, the J end lost 6 bases, and 10 bases lay between the germline ends. The CDR3 sequence is CASSLEGGSQPQHF. The CDR3 nucleotides read TGTGCCAGCAGCTTAGAGGGCGGGAGTCAGCCCCAGCATTTT. Full variable domain (rest looked up from reference TRBV7-9 and TRBJ1-5): DTGVSQNPRHKITKRGQNVTFRCDPISEHNRLYWYRQTLGQGPEFLTYFQNEAQLEKSRLLSDRFSAERPKGSFSTLEIQRTEQGDSAMYLCASSLEGGSQPQHFGDGTRLSIL.

This chain links TRBV27 with TRBJ1-2; 9 bases map to TRBD1. Trimming cost V 3 bases and J 10 bases; bases outside gene matches: 9. The CDR3 loop spans 14 amino acids. Germline assignment: CDR1 MNHEY and CDR2 SMNVEV (reference sequence). CDR3 bases: TGTGCCAGCAGTTTCTCACAGGGGGCAGGGGTCTACACCTTC. It is translated as CASSFSQGAGVYTF.

V and J are TRBV2 and TRBJ2-7; D possibly corresponds to TRBD2 (6 bases). V lost 6 bases, J lost 4 bases, and 19 bases lay in between. Germline CDR1 reads SNHLY; CDR2 reads FYNNEI. This CDR3 comprises 15 residues. The CDR3 DNA is TGTGCCAGCAGCGCCGGCTGGGACTCCAAATACGAGCAGTACTTC. It is translated as CASSAGWDSKYEQYF.

The chain combines TRBV27 with TRBJ1-5, with 7 nucleotides matching TRBD1. J was trimmed by 2 bases and V by 6 bases; bases with no gene match: 7. Germline V lookup: CDR1 MNHEY, CDR2 SMNVEV (reference sequence). This CDR3 contains 15 residues. For the CDR3, the DNA is TGTGCCAGCAGCCGATCCGGGACAGGCAATCAGCCCCAGCATTTT. Protein product: CASSRSGTGNQPQHF.

This clonotype has a single count. This chain connects TRBV7-9 to TRBJ2-7; 10 positions agree with TRBD2. The CDR3 covers 15 residues. Germline assignment: CDR1 SEHNR and CDR2 FQNEAQ (reference sequence). V was pared by 3 bases and J by 2 bases, with 4 bases of the junction left unmatched. This CDR3 is CASSFGAGGTYEQYF. CDR3 coding DNA: TGTGCCAGCAGCTTCGGAGCGGGAGGGACCTACGAGCAGTACTTC.

CDR3 protein: CASSVGTSVQETQYF. Written as DNA, the CDR3 is TGTGCCAGCAGCGTAGGTACCTCGGTACAAGAGACCCAGTACTTC. The chain combines TRBV9 with TRBJ2-5; D unclear. CDR3 length: 15 amino acids. The V end was cut by 0 bases, the J end by 2 bases, with 11 bases between. The germline V gene has CDR1 SGDLS and CDR2 YYNGEE.